A single sample is the source of the 28 T cell receptor beta chains below, sequenced in a study of OX40 agonist ivuxolimab in advanced cancers. The table came from immunoSEQ multiplex PCR; TCRdb's copy has only in-frame clones and leaves some out. The table shows 90,000 to 120,000 clones, with 80% to 95% occurring only once. The specimen comprised CD4+ or CD8+ T cells sorted from blood, sampled in a trial of the OX40 agonist ivuxolimab. The receptor source for this set is an adult with an advanced solid tumor such as melanoma, head and neck, liver or kidney cancer.

The chain links TRBV27 to TRBJ2-3; perhaps D is TRBD1 or TRBD2 (6 bases each). The V gene lost 5 bases and the J gene lost 2 bases, with 20 bases spanning the gap. This CDR3 has 17 amino acids. The V gene's germline CDR1 is MNHEY and CDR2 SMNVEV (reference sequence). This chain's CDR3 is CASSRVGGGLPTDTQYF. In DNA, the CDR3 is TGTGCCAGCAGTCGAGTAGGAGGGGGGCTGCCCACAGATACGCAGTATTTT.

The gene calls are TRBV6-4 and TRBJ2-1; D gene ambiguous. V gave up 3 bases and J gave up 0 bases, with 12 bases separating them. The CDR3 spans 16 residues. The germline CDR1 and CDR2 sequences are MRHNA and SNTAGT. CDR3 loop: CASSDEGGSSYNEQFF. The DNA for the CDR3 is TGTGCCAGCAGTGATGAAGGCGGAAGCTCCTACAATGAGCAGTTCTTC.

The chain links TRBV11-3 to TRBJ2-5; TRBD2 agrees at 11 bases. Trimming removed 5 bases from V and 7 bases from J; junction bases left unmatched: 3. Germline loops: CDR1 SGHNT, CDR2 YENEEA. This CDR3 is built from 13 residues. CDR3 sequence: CASSPGLAGTQYF. The CDR3 region has the DNA TGTGCCAGCAGCCCCGGACTAGCGGGGACCCAGTACTTC. Full variable domain (outside the CDR3, taken from reference TRBV11-3 and TRBJ2-5): EAGVVQSPRYKIIEKKQPVAFWCNPISGHNTLYWYLQNLGQGPELLIRYENEEAVDDSQLPKDRFSAERLKGVDSTLKIQPAELGDSAVYLCASSPGLAGTQYFGPGTRLLVL.

The chain carries TRBV7-9 and TRBJ2-6; D gene ambiguous. The CDR3 totals 13 residues. V gave up 7 bases and J gave up 1 base, with 5 bases separating them. Germline assignment: CDR1 SEHNR and CDR2 FQNEAQ (reference sequence). CDR3 protein: CASKSSGANVLTF. In DNA, the CDR3 is TGTGCCAGCAAGAGTTCTGGGGCCAACGTCCTGACTTTC. Full variable domain (missing parts from reference TRBV7-9 and TRBJ2-6): DTGVSQNPRHKITKRGQNVTFRCDPISEHNRLYWYRQTLGQGPEFLTYFQNEAQLEKSRLLSDRFSAERPKGSFSTLEIQRTEQGDSAMYLCASKSSGANVLTFGAGSRLTVL.

As concerns this clone: A junction boundary mismatches the germline segment, possibly from a read error. This chain uses TRBV18 with TRBJ1-5; TRBD1 is a possible D gene (6 bases). This CDR3 is built from 13 residues. Germline-derived CDR1 and CDR2 are KGHSH and LQKENI. CDR3 loop: CASSPGDNRPQHF. The CDR3, as DNA: TGTGCCAGCTCACCTGGGGACAATCGGCCCCAGCATTTT.

Points on this clone: Within the sample, other DNA sequences also encode this same CDR3. The CDR3 DNA follows: TGTGCCAGTAGTATAGATCCCCCTCGGGGTAGGGGGACTGAAGCTTTCTTT. Its protein product is CASSIDPPRGRGTEAFF. V gene TRBV19 combines with J gene TRBJ1-1; a weak D match, TRBD1 (6 bases). The germline V gene has CDR1 LNHDA and CDR2 SQIVND (reference sequence). V lost 0 bases to trimming and J lost 5 bases, with 19 bases between them. The CDR3 runs 17 residues.

The V and J genes are TRBV11-3 and TRBJ2-5, with D uncertain. Between the trimmed V and J ends, which lost 5 bases and 2 bases, there was a span of 9 bases. The CDR3 length is 13 residues. Germline V CDR1 and CDR2: SGHNT, YENEEA. The CDR3 DNA follows: TGTGCCAGCAGCCTCGGTGAGCAAGAGACCCAGTACTTC. The encoded protein is CASSLGEQETQYF. The whole variable domain, remainder taken from reference TRBV11-3 and TRBJ2-5, is EAGVVQSPRYKIIEKKQPVAFWCNPISGHNTLYWYLQNLGQGPELLIRYENEEAVDDSQLPKDRFSAERLKGVDSTLKIQPAELGDSAVYLCASSLGEQETQYFGPGTRLLVL.

The chain carries TRBV5-1 and TRBJ2-5; D uncertain. V was clipped by 0 bases and J by 5 bases, with 2 bases between them. This CDR3 region has 11 residues. The germline gives CDR1 SGHRS, CDR2 YFSETQ. This chain's CDR3 is CASSLAETQYF. In nucleotides, the CDR3 is TGCGCCAGCAGCTTGGCCGAGACCCAGTACTTC.

The V call is TRBV19, the J call TRBJ2-1; maybe TRBD1 (6 bases). V lost 9 bases to trimming and J lost 0 bases, with 15 bases between them. CDR3 size: 15 residues. Germline V gene data show CDR1 as LNHDA and CDR2 as SQIVND (reference sequence). This CDR3 is CASRTAASSYNEQFF. The CDR3 DNA reads as TGTGCCAGCCGGACAGCAGCGAGCTCCTACAATGAGCAGTTCTTC.

The CDR3 DNA reads TGTGCCAGCAGTTTAACCCCGGACTATGGCTACACCTTC. It translates to CASSLTPDYGYTF. The chain joins TRBV28 to TRBJ1-2; no clear D gene. CDR3 length: 13 amino acids. Trimming removed 2 bases at V and 3 bases at J, with 7 bases between. Germline CDR1 MDHEN, CDR2 SYDVKM.

The genes are TRBV7-2 and TRBJ1-1; D is unresolved. Trimming pared 2 bases from V and 0 bases from J, leaving 10 bases between. The CDR3 totals 15 residues. The germline CDR1 and CDR2 sequences are SGHTA and FQGNSA. CDR3 amino acids: CASSLMQILNTEAFF. The CDR3 coding sequence is TGTGCCAGCAGCTTAATGCAGATCCTGAACACTGAAGCTTTCTTT.

This chain joins TRBV7-9 and TRBJ2-5; TRBD2 matches 10 bases. The CDR3 is made up of 15 amino acids. Germline trimming cut 1 base from V and 5 bases from J; bases unmatched to any gene: 4. Germline V CDR1 and CDR2: SEHNR, FQNEAQ (reference sequence). Here the CDR3 reads CASSLEGTSEETQYF. CDR3 sequence (DNA): TGTGCCAGCAGCTTAGAGGGGACTAGCGAGGAGACCCAGTACTTC.

CDR3 coding DNA: TGTGCCAGCAGTGAGAGCCCTAGTAATTCACCCCTCCACTTT. Its protein product is CASSESPSNSPLHF. The V call is TRBV2, the J call TRBJ1-6, with D uncertain. The CDR3 loop spans 14 amino acids. Trimming cost V 3 bases and J 6 bases, with 9 bases left between them. Germline values: CDR1 SNHLY, CDR2 FYNNEI.

V usage is TRBV7-9 and J usage is TRBJ1-6, with D possibly matching TRBD1 (5 bases). Germline V gene lookup returns CDR1 SEHNR and CDR2 FQNEAQ (reference sequence). This CDR3 region has 15 residues. The V and J ends lost 5 bases and 3 bases respectively, with 11 bases between them. Here the CDR3 reads CASSGTQGYNSPLHF. Here the CDR3 DNA reads TGTGCCAGCAGCGGCACGCAGGGCTATAATTCACCCCTCCACTTT.

The table lists this clone with a count of one. The rearrangement uses TRBV18 and TRBJ1-5, with TRBD1 matching 11 bases. Germline CDR1 reads KGHSH; CDR2 reads LQKENI. V was clipped by 6 bases and J by 6 bases; unmatched bases: 7. The CDR3 runs 15 residues. As DNA, the CDR3 is TGTGCCAGCTCGGAGGGACAGGGGGTAGGTCAGCCCCAGCATTTT. Protein sequence: CASSEGQGVGQPQHF.

The J gene is TRBJ2-4, the V gene TRBV6-5; possibly TRBD1 for D (5 bases). This CDR3 contains 13 residues. Trimming took off 2 bases at V and 7 bases at J, with 9 bases between the two ends. Per the germline V gene, CDR1 is MNHEY and CDR2 is SVGAGI. The CDR3 DNA sequence: TGTGCCAGCAGTTACGGGGCAGCGAACATTCAGTACTTC. Its translation: CASSYGAANIQYF.

The chain has TRBV18 and TRBJ2-7; TRBD1 matches at 7 bases. The ends lost 6 bases at V and 2 bases at J; junction bases unmatched: 10. In germline, CDR1 is KGHSH, CDR2 LQKENI. The CDR3 consists of 15 residues. The chain's CDR3 is CASSLGPQGAYEQYF. The CDR3 region has the DNA TGTGCCAGCTCCCTCGGACCCCAGGGGGCCTACGAGCAGTACTTC. Full variable domain (outside the CDR3, taken from reference TRBV18 and TRBJ2-7): NAGVMQNPRHLVRRRGQEARLRCSPMKGHSHVYWYRQLPEEGLKFMVYLQKENIIDESGMPKERFSAEFPKEGPSILRIQQVVRGDSAAYFCASSLGPQGAYEQYFGPGTRLTVT.

The chain has TRBV6-1 and TRBJ1-5; TRBD1 aligns across 12 bases. The ends lost 0 bases at V and 0 bases at J; junction bases unmatched: 3. In germline, CDR1 is MNHNS, CDR2 SASEGT. The CDR3 is made up of 18 amino acids. CDR3 protein: CASSEAGTGGYSNQPQHF. In nucleotides, the CDR3 is TGTGCCAGCAGTGAAGCGGGGACAGGGGGCTATAGCAATCAGCCCCAGCATTTT.

The chain employs TRBV7-9 and TRBJ1-4; the D gene is possibly TRBD1 (6 bases). This CDR3 is 13 amino acids long. Germline assignment: CDR1 SEHNR and CDR2 FQNEAQ (reference sequence). Trimming shortened V by 10 bases and J by 4 bases, and 13 bases separated the two germline ends. This chain's CDR3 is CATSGADNEKLFF. CDR3 DNA: TGTGCCACCTCAGGGGCCGATAATGAAAAACTGTTTTTT.

This rearrangement joins TRBV11-1 to TRBJ2-7; D is possibly TRBD2 (5 bases). V was cut by 1 base and J by 4 bases, with 11 bases left in between. Germline values: CDR1 SGHAT, CDR2 FQDESV (reference sequence). CDR3 length equals 14 residues. The CDR3 DNA reads as TGTGCCAGCAGCTTAGGGACTCCCAATTACGAGCAGTACTTC. It translates to CASSLGTPNYEQYF. Full variable domain (missing parts from reference TRBV11-1 and TRBJ2-7): EAEVAQSPRYKITEKSQAVAFWCDPISGHATLYWYRQILGQGPELLVQFQDESVVDDSQLPKDRFSAERLKGVDSTLKIQPAELGDSAMYLCASSLGTPNYEQYFGPGTRLTVT.

The chain employs TRBV30 and TRBJ1-2; D not certain. The CDR3 loop spans 14 amino acids. In germline, CDR1 is GTSNPN, CDR2 SVGIG (reference sequence). V lost 5 bases and J lost 2, with 15 bases in between. The CDR3 bases are TGTGCCTGGGCTGGCGCGGCAGGAAACTATGGCTACACCTTC. Protein sequence: CAWAGAAGNYGYTF.

A single count supports this clone. This chain's CDR3 is CASNPALAYEQYF. The CDR3 nucleotides read TGTGCCAGCAACCCCGCGCTTGCCTACGAGCAGTACTTC. The chain employs TRBV5-6 and TRBJ2-7; D gene uncertain. Trimming took off 6 bases at V and 2 bases at J, with 12 bases between the two ends. The CDR3 sequence is 13 residues long. CDR1 is SGHDT and CDR2 is YYEEEE in the germline V gene.

The chain has TRBV6-1 and TRBJ2-3; weak D call: TRBD2 (6 bases). V was clipped by 4 bases and J by 2 bases, with 16 bases between them. The CDR3 has 16 amino acids. Germline V lookup: CDR1 MNHNS, CDR2 SASEGT. CDR3 sequence: CASSATNRRDTDTQYF. The CDR3 nucleotides read TGTGCCAGCAGTGCCACAAATCGGCGGGACACAGATACGCAGTATTTT.

This chain uses TRBV5-4 with TRBJ2-6, with D uncertain. This CDR3 contains 14 residues. Germline values: CDR1 SGHNT, CDR2 YYREEE (reference sequence). Trimming stripped 4 bases from V and 2 bases from J, with 7 bases between. CDR3 coding DNA: TGTGCCAGCAGCCGGACGACTGGGGCCAACGTCCTGACTTTC. It encodes CASSRTTGANVLTF.

This sequence joins TRBV4-2 and TRBJ1-5; D unresolved. The CDR3 runs 14 residues. CDR1 LGHNA and CDR2 YNFKEQ come from the germline V gene. Trimming stripped 4 bases from V and 0 bases from J, with 7 bases between. CDR3 DNA sequence: TGTGCCAGCAGCCGGGAGATTAGCAATCAGCCCCAGCATTTT. It encodes CASSREISNQPQHF.

CDR3 nucleotide sequence: TGTGCCAGTAGTAAAGCGGGGTTTGAAGATACGCAGTATTTT. Amino acid sequence: CASSKAGFEDTQYF. The V gene is TRBV19, the J gene TRBJ2-3, with 7 bases aligning to TRBD2. The CDR3 contains 14 residues. In germline, CDR1 is LNHDA, CDR2 SQIVND (reference sequence). V was clipped by 4 bases and J by 5 bases; unmatched bases: 6.

This clone appeared once. V gene TRBV6-1 combines with J gene TRBJ1-4, with D possibly TRBD1 on 6 matching bases. The CDR3 has 18 amino acids. Germline-derived CDR1 and CDR2 are MNHNS and SASEGT. Trimming removed 3 bases at V and 0 bases at J, with 17 bases between. The DNA of the CDR3 is TGTGCCAGCAGTGACATGGGTGGATGGACAGCAACTAATGAAAAACTGTTTTTT. Protein product: CASSDMGGWTATNEKLFF.

The chain employs TRBV2 and TRBJ1-4; D gene uncertain. The germline V and J ends were trimmed by 6 bases and 8 bases, with 4 bases remaining between them. CDR3 length equals 10 residues. The germline CDR1 and CDR2 sequences are SNHLY and FYNNEI. This chain's CDR3 is CASRGEKLFF. The CDR3 nucleotides are TGTGCCAGCAGAGGAGAAAAACTGTTTTTT.